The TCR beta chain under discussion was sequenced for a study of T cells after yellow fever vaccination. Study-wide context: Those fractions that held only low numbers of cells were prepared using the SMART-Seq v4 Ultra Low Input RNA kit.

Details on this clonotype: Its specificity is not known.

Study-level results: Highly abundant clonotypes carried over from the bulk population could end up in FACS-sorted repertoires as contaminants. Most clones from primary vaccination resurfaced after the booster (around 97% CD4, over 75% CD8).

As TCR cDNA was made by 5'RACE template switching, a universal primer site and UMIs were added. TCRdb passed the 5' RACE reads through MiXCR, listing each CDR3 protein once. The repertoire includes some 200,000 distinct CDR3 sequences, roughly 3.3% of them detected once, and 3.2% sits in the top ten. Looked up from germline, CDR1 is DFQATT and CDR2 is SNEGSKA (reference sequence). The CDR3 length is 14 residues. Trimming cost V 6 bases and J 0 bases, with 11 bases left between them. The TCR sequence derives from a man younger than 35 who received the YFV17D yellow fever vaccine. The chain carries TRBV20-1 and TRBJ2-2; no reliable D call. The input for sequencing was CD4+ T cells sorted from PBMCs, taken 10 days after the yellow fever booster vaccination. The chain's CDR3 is CSAPGRTNTGELFF. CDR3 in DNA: TGCAGTGCCCCGGGCAGGACGAACACCGGGGAGCTGTTTTTT.